This is a list of T cell receptor beta chains from one sample in a study of neoadjuvant anti-PD-1 for oral cavity cancer. Method: immunoSEQ multiplex PCR; TCRdb's copy keeps in-frame clones and lacks some. The data contain nearly 15,000 clones, about 34% of them singletons. The source was tumor tissue, collected after nivolumab (anti-PD-1) treatment. All receptors derive from a person aged 40-85 years with oral cavity squamous cell carcinoma. Both conserved end residues are part of each CDR3. D genes are given only for firm matches. Some rows mark clone size as missing; the rest say once, few, many or name a class of expanded clone.

TRBJ1-2	.	.	TRBV6-5	TGTGCCAGCACCGAAACCCCTGATCGGGGCTACACCTTC	CASTETPDRGYTF
TRBJ1-1	.	.	TRBV19	TGTGCCAGTACCCCGAGTGGGGCAGGGTCGAACACTGAAGCTTTCTTT	CASTPSGAGSNTEAFF
TRBJ1-4	.	.	TRBV4-3	TGCGCCAGCAGCCAGGATCCGACAGCTTATAATGAAAAACTGTTTTTT	CASSQDPTAYNEKLFF
TRBJ2-7	.	few	TRBV6-1	TGTGCCAGCAAGGAGGGAGTCGCCTACGAGCAGTACTTC	CASKEGVAYEQYF
TRBJ1-2	.	few	TRBV7-9	TGTGCCAGCAGCTTAGCGAGACAGGGCTACACCTTC	CASSLARQGYTF
TRBJ1-1	.	.	TRBV6-5	TGTGCCAGCCCCAATACCGGAGGGCCGTACACTGAAGCTTTCTTT	CASPNTGGPYTEAFF
TRBJ2-1	.	.	TRBV5-4	TGTGCCAGCAGCTTGGAGGGCTTTTCCTACAATGAGCAGTTCTTC	CASSLEGFSYNEQFF
TRBJ1-5	.	few	TRBV6-1	TGTGCCAGCAGTGAAGAGGGAAAGGGTCAGCCCCAGCATTTT	CASSEEGKGQPQHF
TRBJ2-2	.	.	TRBV10-3	TGTGCCATCAGTGAAAATCCAAACACCGGGGAGCTGTTTTTT	CAISENPNTGELFF
TRBJ1-1	.	.	TRBV9	TGTGCCAGTCGGGAGCCCACGGGTCTTAACACTGAAGCTTTCTTT	CASREPTGLNTEAFF
TRBJ2-5	TRBD2	.	TRBV5-1	TGCGCCAGCAGCTTGAGCGGGGGGGAAGAGACCCAGTACTTC	CASSLSGGEETQYF
TRBJ1-2	.	.	TRBV28	TGTGCCAGCAACCCTGGGGGGGCGCCAGGCGGAACCTTC	CASNPGGAPGGTF
TRBJ2-3	TRBD2	few	TRBV7-9	TGTGCCAGCAGCTTAGTGGCGGGGGTCCAGCTAGATACGCAGTATTTT	CASSLVAGVQLDTQYF
TRBJ1-1	TRBD1	.	TRBV6-4	TGTGCCAGCAGTGAAATATCCGCTACAGGGGAGGGAACTGAAGCTTTCTTT	CASSEISATGEGTEAFF
TRBJ2-7	.	few	TRBV10-3	TGTGCCATCAGTGGGGGGGTCGCCTACGAGCAGTACTTC	CAISGGVAYEQYF
TRBJ1-3	.	few	TRBV19	TGTGCCAGTAGTCGGTTTCAGGGATCTGGAAACACCATATATTTT	CASSRFQGSGNTIYF